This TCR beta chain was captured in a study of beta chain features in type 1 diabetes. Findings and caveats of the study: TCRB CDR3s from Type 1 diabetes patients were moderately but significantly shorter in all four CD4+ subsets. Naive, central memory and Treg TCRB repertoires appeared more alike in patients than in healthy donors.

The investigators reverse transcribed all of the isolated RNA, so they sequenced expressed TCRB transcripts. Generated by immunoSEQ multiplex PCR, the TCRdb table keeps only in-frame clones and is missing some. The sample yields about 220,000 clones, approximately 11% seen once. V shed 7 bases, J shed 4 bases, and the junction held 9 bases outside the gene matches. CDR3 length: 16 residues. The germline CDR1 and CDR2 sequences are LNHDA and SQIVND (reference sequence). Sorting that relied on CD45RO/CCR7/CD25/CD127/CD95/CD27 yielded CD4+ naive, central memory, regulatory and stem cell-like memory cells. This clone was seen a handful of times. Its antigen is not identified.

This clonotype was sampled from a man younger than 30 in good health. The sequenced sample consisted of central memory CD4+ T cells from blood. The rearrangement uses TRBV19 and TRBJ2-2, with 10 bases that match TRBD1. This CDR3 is CASTTAGDRGTGELFF. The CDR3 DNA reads TGTGCCAGTACCACTGCGGGGGACAGGGGCACCGGGGAGCTGTTTTTT.